What follows are 18 T cell receptor beta chains derived from one specimen sequenced in a study of blood T cell repertoires in COVID-19. Repertoires were generated with immunoSEQ multiplex PCR, while TCRdb's copy carries only in-frame clones and drops some. The table shows roughly 81,000 clones, with roughly four fifths occurring only once. Specimen: peripheral blood. The receptors were gathered from a man in his sixties with acute or convalescent COVID-19.

This chain joins TRBV3-1 (or the pseudogene TRBV3-2) and TRBJ2-1; D gene unclear. The CDR3 is 13 residues long. Germline assignment: CDR1 LGHDT and CDR2 YNNKEL (reference sequence). The germline V and J ends were trimmed by 0 bases and 7 bases, with 7 bases remaining between them. The CDR3 DNA sequence: TGTGCCAGCAGCCAAGACCGGTGGAATGAGCAGTTCTTC. Protein product: CASSQDRWNEQFF.

This clone was observed once. This chain connects TRBV18 to TRBJ1-1; 8 bases are a match to TRBD1. V shed 4 bases and J 0 bases; nucleotides not matched to a gene: 10. The CDR3 has 17 residues. CDR1 is KGHSH, CDR2 LQKENI, per germline. CDR3 region: CASSRTGRSYMNTEAFF. Written as DNA, the CDR3 is TGTGCCAGCTCACGGACAGGGAGAAGCTATATGAACACTGAAGCTTTCTTT.

J is TRBJ2-7 and V is TRBV7-9; D is possibly TRBD1 (5 bases). Trimming took off 11 bases at V and 0 bases at J, with 17 bases between the two ends. CDR3 length equals 14 residues. The germline gives CDR1 SEHNR, CDR2 FQNEAQ (reference sequence). The CDR3: CASALTARSYEQYF. In nucleotides, the CDR3 is TGTGCCTCTGCTTTGACAGCGCGCTCCTACGAGCAGTACTTC.

The chain's CDR3 is CASIGTGEGPQHF. CDR3 DNA sequence: TGTGCCAGCATCGGGACAGGGGAAGGGCCCCAGCATTTT. This chain links TRBV6-5 with TRBJ1-5, with 10 positions matching TRBD1. The CDR3 runs 13 residues. The ends lost 7 bases at V and 9 bases at J; junction bases unmatched: 6. CDR1 and CDR2 from the germline V gene are MNHEY and SVGAGI.

The chain couples TRBV9 to TRBJ2-7, with a weak D call TRBD2 (6 bases). This CDR3 region has 14 residues. Between the trimmed V and J ends, which lost 3 bases and 6 bases, there was a span of 16 bases. From germline, CDR1 is SGDLS and CDR2 YYNGEE. The DNA of the CDR3 is TGTGCCAGCAGCGCCCGGGGCGGGGCAGGCGAGCAGTACTTC. This codes for CASSARGGAGEQYF.

The V call is TRBV6-5, the J call TRBJ2-7, with 9 positions matching TRBD1. J lost 2 bases, V lost 6 bases, and 8 bases had no gene match. The CDR3 is made up of 15 amino acids. Germline V gene lookup returns CDR1 MNHEY and CDR2 SVGAGI. In DNA form, the CDR3 reads TGTGCCAGCAGCTCCTGGGACAGGGCCGCCTACGAGCAGTACTTC. Its translation: CASSSWDRAAYEQYF.

The chain is built from TRBV9 and TRBJ1-5; D may be TRBD1 (6 bases). Germline V gene sequence: CDR1 SGDLS, CDR2 YYNGEE. CDR3 length equals 14 residues. Trimming left V 2 bases short and J 6 bases short, with 12 bases between. The CDR3 sequence: CASSVTGTGQPQHF. CDR3 DNA sequence: TGTGCCAGCAGCGTTACAGGGACGGGTCAGCCCCAGCATTTT.

The rearrangement uses TRBV5-4 and TRBJ2-6; the match to TRBD1 covers 9 bases. The germline V gene has CDR1 SGHNT and CDR2 YYREEE (reference sequence). The J segment lost 0 bases and the V segment lost 4 bases, leaving 11 bases of the junction unmatched. The CDR3 runs to 19 residues. The CDR3 reads CASSDKPGTGNSGANVLTF. DNA for the CDR3: TGTGCCAGCAGCGATAAACCCGGGACAGGGAACTCTGGGGCCAACGTCCTGACTTTC.

The CDR3 loop reads CASSTTSGGGDTQYF. The CDR3 DNA reads as TGTGCCAGCAGCACAACTAGCGGGGGAGGAGATACGCAGTATTTT. The rearrangement uses TRBV21-1 and TRBJ2-3; the DNA was not used to check the table's D call, TRBD2. TRBV21-1 is assigned pseudogene status. This CDR3 is built from 15 residues.

The V gene is TRBV7-9, the J gene TRBJ2-3; D remains unclear. The CDR3 loop spans 13 amino acids. The germline gives CDR1 SEHNR, CDR2 FQNEAQ (reference sequence). V gave up 1 base and J gave up 2 bases, with 4 bases separating them. CDR3 sequence: CASSLVVTDTQYF. CDR3 bases: TGTGCCAGCAGCTTAGTAGTCACAGATACGCAGTATTTT.

This chain links TRBV3-1 (or the pseudogene TRBV3-2) with TRBJ1-4; 9 bases are a match to TRBD1. Trimming took 7 bases from V and 3 from J; bases not matched to a gene: 3. CDR3 length equals 14 residues. Germline V gene lookup returns CDR1 LGHDT and CDR2 YNNKEL (reference sequence). CDR3 DNA: TGTGCCAGCACCTGGACAGGGGCTAATGAAAAACTGTTTTTT. This gives the protein CASTWTGANEKLFF.

The rearrangement uses TRBV24-1 and TRBJ2-3; 7 bases line up with TRBD1. This CDR3 comprises 15 residues. CDR1 is KGHDR, CDR2 SFDVKD, per germline. V dropped 0 bases and J dropped 2; count of bases not matched to a gene: 1. The CDR3 bases are TGTGCCACCAGTGATTTGGGGACAGTCACAGATACGCAGTATTTT. It codes for CATSDLGTVTDTQYF.

This rearrangement joins TRBV3-1 (or the pseudogene TRBV3-2) to TRBJ2-1; D possibly corresponds to TRBD2 (7 bases). The CDR3 is 14 amino acids. Trimming shortened V by 11 bases and J by 4 bases, and 18 bases separated the two germline ends. Germline values: CDR1 LGHDT, CDR2 YNNKEL (reference sequence). The CDR3, as DNA: TGTGCCTCCAGGGGCGGGGGAATTTACAATGAGCAGTTCTTC. Its translation: CASRGGGIYNEQFF.

The chain carries TRBV5-8 and TRBJ2-1; D not certain. V was trimmed by 4 bases and J by 2 bases, leaving 13 bases between them. There are 15 residues in the CDR3. Germline V CDR1 and CDR2: SGHTS, YDEGEE. In DNA form, the CDR3 reads TGTGCCAGCAGCCGACTTTCTTCCCCCTACAATGAGCAGTTCTTC. Translated, it gives CASSRLSSPYNEQFF.

The V and J genes are TRBV5-6 and TRBJ1-3; tentatively, D is TRBD1 (5 bases). Germline values: CDR1 SGHDT, CDR2 YYEEEE. Between the trimmed V and J ends, which lost 1 base and 8 bases, there was a span of 10 bases. The length of the CDR3 is 13 residues. The CDR3 reads CASSLTGGDTIYF. The DNA of the CDR3 is TGTGCCAGCAGCTTGACCGGGGGGGACACCATATATTTT.

Worth noting for this clone: The sample contains more than one DNA sequence encoding this CDR3. The chain joins TRBV12-3 or TRBV12-4 to TRBJ1-2; D remains unclear. Trimming removed 6 bases at V and 1 base at J, with 3 bases between. The CDR3 is made up of 11 amino acids. The CDR3 loop is CASSLNYGYTF. The CDR3 DNA follows: TGTGCCAGCAGCCTTAACTATGGCTACACCTTC.

The chain couples TRBV21-1 to TRBJ1-6. TRBV21-1 is given as a pseudogene. This CDR3 comprises 17 residues. CDR3: CASSKYRGGTYNSPLHF. DNA for the CDR3: TGTGCCAGCAGCAAATATCGGGGGGGAACCTATAATTCACCCCTCCACTTT.

Only a few counts were recorded for this clone. The V gene is TRBV5-1, the J gene TRBJ2-5, with 7 bases fitting TRBD1. The CDR3 sequence is 18 residues long. With 4 bases clipped from V and 5 bases from J, the junction kept 20 bases outside the gene matches. Germline loops: CDR1 SGHRS, CDR2 YFSETQ. CDR3 in amino acids: CASSPWGLTGRIGETQYF. Written as DNA, the CDR3 is TGCGCCAGCAGCCCATGGGGTTTGACAGGGAGAATCGGGGAGACCCAGTACTTC.